The T cell receptor (beta chain) under discussion was sequenced for a study of blood T cells in healthy people across ages. For the study at large: Per two T cells, template switching captured roughly one barcoded beta molecule.

Primers used in a second PCR of about 6 to 12 cycles were a sample-barcoded 5' primer and a J-beta primer mix. Each TCR beta cDNA got a 12-nucleotide random molecular identifier. Every sample produced at least 2.5 million CDR3-containing paired-end reads. Each CDR3 protein gets one entry after TCRdb re-called the 5' RACE reads with MiXCR. Here the sample spans over 1.5 million distinct CDR3 sequences, about 50% being singletons. In germline, CDR1 is SGHDN, CDR2 FVKESK. The CDR3 runs 16 residues. V gave up 1 base and J gave up 7 bases; unmatched junction bases: 12. Study-level points and caveats: Significant beta diversity loss was already apparent by age roughly 38, declining roughly linearly.

On this clonotype: Antigen: not known.

Source material: blood. The sequence derives from a woman aged 40 to 50 in good health. The V call is TRBV14, the J call TRBJ2-5, with 7 bases identical to TRBD1. CDR3: CASSQGGQFKKRTQYF. The CDR3 DNA follows: TGTGCCAGCAGCCAAGGGGGACAGTTCAAAAAGAGGACCCAGTACTTC.